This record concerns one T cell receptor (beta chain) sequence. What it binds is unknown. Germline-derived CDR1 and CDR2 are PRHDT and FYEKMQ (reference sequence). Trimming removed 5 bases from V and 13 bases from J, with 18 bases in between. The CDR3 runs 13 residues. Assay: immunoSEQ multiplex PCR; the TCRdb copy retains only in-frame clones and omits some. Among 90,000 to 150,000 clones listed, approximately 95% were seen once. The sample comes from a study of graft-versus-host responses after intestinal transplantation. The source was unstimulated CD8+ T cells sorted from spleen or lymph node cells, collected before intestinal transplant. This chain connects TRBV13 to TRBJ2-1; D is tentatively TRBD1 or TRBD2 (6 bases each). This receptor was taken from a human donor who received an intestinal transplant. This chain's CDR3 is CASSGGNGGHQFF. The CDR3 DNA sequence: TGTGCCAGCAGCGGAGGGAATGGGGGACATCAGTTCTTC.